What follows are 16 T cell receptor beta chains derived from one specimen sequenced in a study of molecular identifiers for immune sequencing clone quantification (dated by TCRdb to the late 2010s). The library was made by PCR. The sample was run on an Illumina HiSeq 4000. The public reads were run again by TCRdb, first through fastp at Q25 and then through MiXCR, and only productive beta chains were kept. All rows with the same CDR3 protein become a single entry with the most common DNA and genes. The sample data list 7,500 to 10,000 distinct CDR3 sequences, and approximately 19% of these were observed just once. Of the sample, around 1.5% is held by the ten largest clones. The sequenced material came from naive CD8+ T cells from blood, with Jurkat cell RNA spiked in. Explained via the paper, the cell subset or site label denotes: FACS-sorted CD8+CD4-CCR7+CD45RA+ naive T cells. The receptor source for this set is a human donor in good health. Some libraries in this study had Jurkat cell RNA spiked in.

This clonotype rates as medium-sized. The J gene is TRBJ2-7, the V gene TRBV25-1, with 14 nucleotides matching TRBD2. V trimming: 4 bases; J trimming: 3 bases; junction bases outside the gene matches: 8. The CDR3 extends over 17 amino acids. Germline CDR1 reads MGHDK; CDR2 reads SYGVNS. The CDR3 nucleotides are TGTGCCAGCAGTGGCGGACTAGCGGGAGGCCGTGGCTACGAGCAGTACTTC. As protein: CASSGGLAGGRGYEQYF.

This clonotype was counted many times. The chain is built from TRBV19 and TRBJ1-5; D ambiguous. The CDR3 loop spans 14 amino acids. Germline CDR1 reads LNHDA; CDR2 reads SQIVND (reference sequence). Trimming shortened V by 6 bases and J by 7 bases, and 16 bases separated the two germline ends. Here the CDR3 DNA reads TGTGCCAGTAGATCGGAGGCGGCGGACCAGCCCCAGCATTTT. Protein product: CASRSEAADQPQHF. Using reference TRBV19 and TRBJ1-5 for the parts outside the CDR3, the full variable domain is DGGITQSPKYLFRKEGQNVTLSCEQNLNHDAMYWYRQDPGQGLRLIYYSQIVNDFQKGDIAEGYSVSREKKESFPLTVTSAQKNPTAFYLCASRSEAADQPQHFGDGTRLSIL.

In its sample, this clonotype ranks as medium-sized (0.01 to 0.1%). The rearrangement links TRBV7-3 to TRBJ1-1; TRBD1 is a possible D gene (5 bases). This CDR3 has 13 residues. CDR1 and CDR2 from the germline V gene are SGHTA and FQGTGA. V dropped 2 bases and J dropped 4 bases, with 8 bases sitting between them. The CDR3 region is CASSLSGITEAFF. As DNA, the CDR3 is TGTGCCAGCAGCTTATCAGGGATCACTGAAGCTTTCTTT.

By proportion, this clonotype is medium-sized. V and J are TRBV29-1 and TRBJ2-6; D is ambiguous. V lost 6 bases and J lost 0, with 12 bases in between. The length of the CDR3 is 15 residues. CDR1 and CDR2 (germline): SQVTM, ANQGSEA. CDR3 DNA sequence: TGCAGCGTATTTACTACAGTCTCTGGGGCCAACGTCCTGACTTTC. This translates into CSVFTTVSGANVLTF.

This clonotype counts as medium-sized. The rearrangement joins TRBV12-3 or TRBV12-4 to TRBJ2-6; D gene unclear. V dropped 3 bases and J dropped 0 bases, with 6 bases sitting between them. This CDR3 spans 15 amino acids. CDR3 loop: CASSLASSGANVLTF. In DNA, the CDR3 is TGTGCCAGCAGTTTGGCCAGCTCTGGGGCCAACGTCCTGACTTTC.

This chain connects TRBV4-1 to TRBJ2-3, with TRBD2 matching 9 bases. The V gene's germline CDR1 is MGHRA and CDR2 YSYEKL. This CDR3 region has 18 residues. Germline trimming cut 0 bases from V and 3 bases from J; bases unmatched to any gene: 10. CDR3 in amino acids: CASSQDGLAGLATDTQYF. CDR3 coding DNA: TGCGCCAGCAGCCAAGATGGCCTAGCGGGGCTGGCAACAGATACGCAGTATTTT.

This clonotype showed up many times. V and J are TRBV4-2 and TRBJ2-2, with D hard to call. Trimming stripped 2 bases from V and 3 bases from J, with 10 bases between. This CDR3 contains 15 residues. The V gene's germline CDR1 is LGHNA and CDR2 YNFKEQ. Written as DNA, the CDR3 is TGTGCCAGCAGCCAAATTCTTGTGGACACCGGGGAGCTGTTTTTT. Translating gives CASSQILVDTGELFF.

Written as DNA, the CDR3 is TGCAGCGCCCCCTTCCTGGGGGCTGACACAGATACGCAGTATTTT. Its protein product is CSAPFLGADTDTQYF. The chain has TRBV29-1 and TRBJ2-3; D is perhaps TRBD1 (6 bases). The CDR3 sequence is 15 residues long. Germline V gives CDR1 SQVTM, CDR2 ANQGSEA. V lost 7 bases, J lost 2 bases, and 19 bases lay in between.

In its sample, this clonotype was seen many times. The chain has TRBV27 and TRBJ2-3, with D hard to call. This CDR3 has 14 amino acids. Germline-derived CDR1 and CDR2 are MNHEY and SMNVEV (reference sequence). The V end was cut by 0 bases, the J end by 2 bases, with 6 bases between. CDR3 DNA sequence: TGTGCCAGCAGTTTATCGCCCCCCACAGATACGCAGTATTTT. The encoded protein is CASSLSPPTDTQYF.

This clonotype is categorized as medium-sized (0.01 to 0.1%). The DNA for the CDR3 is TGTGCCAGCAGCCAACAGGGGTCCGGCTACGAGCAGTACTTC. Encoded protein: CASSQQGSGYEQYF. The chain couples TRBV2 to TRBJ2-7; 7 nucleotides line up with TRBD1. V shed 6 bases, J shed 3 bases, and the junction held 8 bases outside the gene matches. Germline lookup yields CDR1 SNHLY and CDR2 FYNNEI. This CDR3 spans 14 amino acids.

In its sample, this clonotype was seen many times. This chain joins TRBV23-1 and TRBJ2-1; possible D gene TRBD2, 5 bases. TRBV23-1 is filed as an ORF, its function uncertain. The V end was cut by 3 bases, the J end by 10 bases, with 25 bases between. CDR3 length: 17 amino acids. The CDR3 spells CASSHKTGKDDRKEQFF. The DNA of the CDR3 is TGCGCCAGCAGTCATAAGACGGGAAAGGACGATCGCAAAGAGCAGTTCTTC.

By sample fraction, this clonotype is medium-sized (0.01 to 0.1%). V gene TRBV20-1 combines with J gene TRBJ2-7; TRBD2 is a possible D gene (5 bases). This CDR3 has 12 residues. Germline V gene lookup returns CDR1 DFQATT and CDR2 SNEGSKA (reference sequence). The V end lost 2 bases, the J end lost 4 bases, and 9 bases lay between the germline ends. CDR3 coding DNA: TGCAGTGCTAGACTGACTACGTACGAGCAGTACTTC. This encodes CSARLTTYEQYF.

A word on this clonotype: This may come from a read error, since a much larger clone is one base off. This chain joins TRBV5-1 and TRBJ2-7; D unclear. The germline V gene encodes CDR1 SGHRS and CDR2 YFSETQ. There are 13 residues in the CDR3. The CDR3 nucleotides are TGCACCAGCAGCTTGTCCTCCTACTACGAGCAGTACTTC. Protein: CTSSLSSYYEQYF.

The V gene is TRBV6-5, the J gene TRBJ2-7; the D gene is possibly TRBD1 (6 bases). V was pared by 4 bases and J by 3 bases, with 10 bases between. CDR1 is MNHEY, CDR2 SVGAGI, per germline. The length of the CDR3 is 13 residues. The CDR3 region is CASSSSGVYEQYF. CDR3 sequence (DNA): TGTGCCAGCAGTTCTTCAGGGGTCTACGAGCAGTACTTC.

The chain uses TRBV7-2 and TRBJ1-5, with D unclear. Trimming removed 1 base at V and 0 bases at J, with 13 bases between. CDR1 and CDR2 from the germline V gene are SGHTA and FQGNSA. The CDR3 is 17 amino acids. CDR3 protein: CASSLERATYSNQPQHF. CDR3 in DNA: TGTGCCAGCAGCTTAGAACGGGCTACCTATAGCAATCAGCCCCAGCATTTT.

Concerning this clonotype: In this CDR3 the conserved last residue, phenylalanine or tryptophan, is missing, so a read error is likely. The DNA is omitted, as the CDR3 cannot be located on it reliably, and the CDR3 follows TCRdb's listing. The V and J genes are TRBV12-2 and TRBJ2-7; the table's D gene call, TRBD1, was not cross checked with the DNA. TRBV12-2 is reported as a pseudogene. With termini counted, the CDR3 has 14 amino acids. The CDR3 sequence is CASSLAGHSYEQYS.